This T cell receptor (beta chain) was recovered during a study of blood T cell repertoires in COVID-19. Study-wide context: Specimens from acute and convalescent COVID-19 originated in the United States, Italy and Spain. From T cells, B-cell-depleted T cells, or PBMCs came the material, which was cDNA or gDNA.

The V segment lost 7 bases and the J segment 3 bases; nucleotides outside the gene matches: 14. The length of the CDR3 is 16 residues. Germline V lookup: CDR1 MRHNA, CDR2 SNTAGT. The authors' processing: Scientists estimated how many nucleated cells there were by amplifying reference gene primers. TCRdb's table, derived via immunoSEQ multiplex PCR, lists solely in-frame clones and lacks some. That table is the source of V, J and clone size, and D and trimming were worked out from the DNA. Here the sample spans some 72,000 clones, approximately 90% being singletons. The sample was peripheral blood. This TCR was recovered from a man in his fifties or sixties with acute or convalescent COVID-19. This sequence joins TRBV6-4 and TRBJ1-1, with 7 bases matching TRBD1. The CDR3: CASNLNRGYLDTEAFF. CDR3 sequence (DNA): TGTGCCAGCAATTTAAACAGGGGTTATTTGGACACTGAAGCTTTCTTT.